This T cell receptor (beta chain) was sequenced for a study of blood T cell repertoires in COVID-19. Study as a whole: Sample material is recorded as cDNA or gDNA derived from T cells, B-cell-depleted T cells, or PBMCs.

This clone occurred once. Everyone who took part was roughly 18 to 95 years old, and they came from 24 US areas. Before they entered the study, exposed participants had met a COVID-19 case within 2 weeks. Authors' processing steps: Cell counts per sample came from amplifying reference gene primers. This table comes from immunoSEQ multiplex PCR, and its TCRdb copy is limited to in-frame clones, with some not included. V, J and clone size reflect that table, while D and trimming were determined from the DNA. The data contain under 450,000 clones, approximately 91% of them singletons. J lost 7 bases, V lost 5 bases, and 8 bases had no gene match. This CDR3 spans 14 amino acids. CDR1 is MNHEY and CDR2 is SMNVEV in the germline V gene (reference sequence).

The V and J genes are TRBV27 and TRBJ1-5, with 7 bases matching TRBD1. This receptor was identified in a woman in her 40s who had been exposed to COVID-19. Input material: PBMCs or T cells enriched from blood (not recorded which). DNA for the CDR3: TGTGCCAGCAGTACACAGGGGCCGGGACAGCCCCAGCATTTT. Encoded protein: CASSTQGPGQPQHF.